A single sample gave rise to the 21 T cell receptor beta chains below, sequenced in a study of CD8 T cells in Susac syndrome. RNA totalling about 0.45 to 1 ug underwent reverse transcription with random hexamers. TCRdb redid the calling of the immunoSEQ multiplex PCR reads with MiXCR, one entry per CDR3 protein. The data hold around 130,000 distinct CDR3 sequences, with around 94% observed a single time. Source material: CD8+ T cells from PBMCs. The receptors were sampled from a human donor with Susac syndrome.

This sequence joins TRBV29-1 and TRBJ1-1, with 7 bases lining up with TRBD1. The CDR3 is 10 residues long. The germline V gene has CDR1 SQVTM and CDR2 ANQGSEA. The CDR3 spells CSQGGTEAFF. CDR3 nucleotide sequence: TGCAGTCAGGGGGGTACTGAAGCTTTCTTT.

In nucleotides, the CDR3 is TGCGCCAGCAGCCAACGGGGCAGGGGATCCGACCTCCAAGAGACCCAGTACTTC. Translated: CASSQRGRGSDLQETQYF. This sequence joins TRBV4-1 and TRBJ2-5, with a possible D match to TRBD1 (6 bases). The germline V gene has CDR1 MGHRA and CDR2 YSYEKL. V lost 2 bases and J lost 1, with 20 bases in between. The CDR3 is 18 amino acids.

A few counts support this clonotype. The CDR3 DNA follows: TGTGCCAGCAGCCAAGGGTTAGATTTCGGCGGGGGGGCGCAAGAGACCCAGTACTTC. Its translation: CASSQGLDFGGGAQETQYF. This rearrangement joins TRBV4-2 to TRBJ2-5, with TRBD2 matching 9 bases. The CDR3 is 19 amino acids. V trimming: 1 base; J trimming: 2 bases; junction bases outside the gene matches: 14. Germline V gene lookup returns CDR1 LGHNA and CDR2 YNFKEQ.

The gene calls are TRBV6-5 and TRBJ2-7; no clear D. This CDR3 is 13 amino acids long. Looked up from germline, CDR1 is MNHEY and CDR2 is SVGAGI. Trimming cost V 2 bases and J 5 bases, with 10 bases left between them. For the CDR3, the DNA is TGTGCCAGCAGTTACGCGGCAGGAAACGAGCAGTACTTC. It yields the protein CASSYAAGNEQYF.

The CDR3 DNA sequence: TGTGCCAGCAGTAGGGACTATGGCTACACCTTC. Residues: CASSRDYGYTF. The chain employs TRBV6-6 and TRBJ1-2; the D is unclear. Germline CDR1 and CDR2: MNHNY and SVGAGI (reference sequence). The CDR3 runs 11 residues. The V end lost 5 bases, the J end lost 3 bases, and 4 bases lay between the germline ends.

The chain uses TRBV9 and TRBJ2-7; tentative D call: TRBD1 (6 bases). Trimming shortened V by 0 bases and J by 3 bases, and 13 bases separated the two germline ends. The germline V gene encodes CDR1 SGDLS and CDR2 YYNGEE. This CDR3 region has 15 residues. DNA of the CDR3: TGTGCCAGCAGCGTAGGATGGGCAGGGGACTACGAGCAGTACTTC. This sequence encodes CASSVGWAGDYEQYF.

The V gene is TRBV6-5, the J gene TRBJ2-2, with unresolved D. Looked up from germline, CDR1 is MNHEY and CDR2 is SVGAGI. Trimming cost V 4 bases and J 6 bases, with 15 bases left between them. The CDR3 sequence is 15 residues long. The CDR3 sequence: CASSWASPSPGELFF. In DNA form, the CDR3 reads TGTGCCAGCAGTTGGGCCAGCCCTTCCCCCGGGGAGCTGTTTTTT.

This clonotype was seen more than once but under ten times. The chain has TRBV4-1 and TRBJ2-7, with no clear D. Trimming removed 0 bases at V and 0 bases at J, with 9 bases between. In germline, CDR1 is MGHRA, CDR2 YSYEKL. The CDR3 sequence is 15 residues long. Here the CDR3 reads CASSQDLGNSYEQYF. The CDR3 DNA is TGCGCCAGCAGCCAAGATCTAGGCAACTCCTACGAGCAGTACTTC.

The J gene is TRBJ2-1, the V gene TRBV5-4; TRBD2 aligns across 13 bases. Germline CDR1 SGHNT, CDR2 YYREEE (reference sequence). The trim removed 3 bases at V and 7 bases at J, leaving 4 bases unmatched. This CDR3 is 15 amino acids long. CDR3 coding DNA: TGTGCCAGCAGCTCCACTAGCGGGGGGGCTAATGAGCAGTTCTTC. Translated, it gives CASSSTSGGANEQFF. The full variable domain, completed using reference TRBV5-4 and TRBJ2-1, is ETGVTQSPTHLIKTRGQQVTLRCSSQSGHNTVSWYQQALGQGPQFIFQYYREEENGRGNFPPRFSGLQFPNYSSELNVNALELDDSALYLCASSSTSGGANEQFFGPGTRLTVL.

J is TRBJ1-5 and V is TRBV20-1; TRBD1 agrees at 10 bases. J gave up 0 bases and V 4 bases, and 3 bases lay outside the gene matches. Looked up from germline, CDR1 is DFQATT and CDR2 is SNEGSKA (reference sequence). CDR3 length: 15 residues. CDR3 amino acids: CSAKTGGRSNQPQHF. The CDR3 DNA reads as TGCAGTGCTAAGACAGGGGGCCGTAGCAATCAGCCCCAGCATTTT.

V and J are TRBV4-1 and TRBJ2-5; 7 nucleotides match TRBD1. V gave up 2 bases and J gave up 5 bases; unmatched junction bases: 5. CDR3 length: 14 amino acids. Germline CDR1 and CDR2: MGHRA and YSYEKL. The CDR3 loop reads CASSQPDRPETQYF. The CDR3 DNA follows: TGCGCCAGCAGCCAACCGGACAGGCCGGAGACCCAGTACTTC.

The V and J genes are TRBV27 and TRBJ1-5, with 8 bases aligning to TRBD1. V was pared by 6 bases and J by 0 bases, with 4 bases of the junction left unmatched. CDR1 is MNHEY, CDR2 SMNVEV, per germline (reference sequence). This CDR3 is 15 amino acids long. The CDR3 protein is CASSEGQGSNQPQHF. The CDR3 bases are TGTGCCAGCAGCGAAGGACAGGGTAGCAATCAGCCCCAGCATTTT.

The chain has TRBV20-1 and TRBJ2-7; TRBD2 aligns across 7 bases. The length of the CDR3 is 13 residues. V lost 1 base, J lost 1 base, and 1 base stayed unmatched. The germline gives CDR1 DFQATT, CDR2 SNEGSKA (reference sequence). DNA for the CDR3: TGCAGTGCTAGAGTGGGGGGGTCCTACGAGCAGTACTTC. Translating gives CSARVGGSYEQYF.

A single count supports this clonotype. The chain links TRBV30 to TRBJ2-3, with D unresolved. Per the germline V gene, CDR1 is GTSNPN and CDR2 is SVGIG (reference sequence). Trimming took 5 bases from V and 0 from J, leaving 6 bases between them. This CDR3 contains 12 residues. CDR3 amino acids: CAWGDSTDTQYF. For the CDR3, the DNA is TGTGCCTGGGGAGACAGCACAGATACGCAGTATTTT.

This chain links TRBV14 with TRBJ2-7; D gene uncertain. This CDR3 comprises 13 residues. The germline V gene encodes CDR1 SGHDN and CDR2 FVKESK. Trimming stripped 0 bases from V and 2 bases from J, with 5 bases between. The CDR3, as DNA: TGTGCCAGCAGCCAAGATTTCGCCTACGAGCAGTACTTC. Protein product: CASSQDFAYEQYF.

This clonotype was seen more than once but under ten times. V and J are TRBV2 and TRBJ2-7; D uncertain. The CDR3 contains 12 residues. Trimming left V 6 bases short and J 3 bases short, with 9 bases between. Per the germline V gene, CDR1 is SNHLY and CDR2 is FYNNEI. CDR3 amino acids: CASSENGYEQYF. The CDR3 region has the DNA TGTGCCAGCAGCGAAAATGGCTACGAGCAGTACTTC.

The chain links TRBV7-9 to TRBJ2-5; maybe TRBD1 (5 bases). The CDR3 has 11 residues. Per germline, CDR1 SEHNR and CDR2 FQNEAQ (reference sequence). V lost 8 bases, J lost 10 bases, and 14 bases lay in between. The CDR3 reads CASARQYDQYF. Here the CDR3 DNA reads TGTGCCAGCGCCCGACAGTATGACCAGTACTTC. The whole variable domain, remainder taken from reference TRBV7-9 and TRBJ2-5, is DTGVSQNPRHKITKRGQNVTFRCDPISEHNRLYWYRQTLGQGPEFLTYFQNEAQLEKSRLLSDRFSAERPKGSFSTLEIQRTEQGDSAMYLCASARQYDQYFGPGTRLLVL.

The J gene is TRBJ1-2, the V gene TRBV11-2; D might be TRBD1 (5 bases). Trimming removed 1 base from V and 11 bases from J, with 8 bases in between. This CDR3 comprises 11 residues. CDR1 is SGHAT, CDR2 FQNNGV, per germline. The CDR3 DNA follows: TGTGCCAGCAGCTTAGGGGCAGGGTACACCTTC. Amino acid sequence: CASSLGAGYTF.

The V call is TRBV4-3, the J call TRBJ1-2, with D uncertain. The germline gives CDR1 LGHNA, CDR2 YSLEER. The V end was cut by 4 bases, the J end by 2 bases, with 14 bases between. The CDR3 has 15 residues. The CDR3 is CASSRYKIDNYGYTF. The CDR3 DNA reads as TGCGCCAGCAGCCGCTACAAGATAGACAACTATGGCTACACCTTC.

The rearrangement links TRBV27 to TRBJ2-5, with D perhaps TRBD1 (5 bases). CDR3 length: 14 residues. The germline CDR1 and CDR2 sequences are MNHEY and SMNVEV (reference sequence). Trimming took off 1 base at V and 2 bases at J, with 8 bases between the two ends. CDR3: CASSLWQGQETQYF. The CDR3 region has the DNA TGTGCCAGCAGTTTATGGCAGGGTCAAGAGACCCAGTACTTC.

The genes are TRBV7-9 and TRBJ2-1, with a possible D match to TRBD2 (7 bases). This CDR3 has 16 amino acids. V lost 0 bases to trimming and J lost 5 bases, with 14 bases between them. The germline CDR1 and CDR2 sequences are SEHNR and FQNEAQ (reference sequence). The DNA of the CDR3 is TGTGCCAGCAGCTTAGCGCACGCGGGGGCGCACAATGAGCAGTTCTTC. Its translation is CASSLAHAGAHNEQFF.